This T cell receptor (beta chain) was recorded in a study of control samples from healthy donors and cancer patients. Germline assignment: CDR1 MNHEY and CDR2 SVGAGI. V shed 4 bases and J 5 bases; nucleotides not matched to a gene: 7. This CDR3 comprises 14 residues. Sequencing was performed with immunoSEQ multiplex PCR; in TCRdb, only in-frame clones are kept and a portion is missing. The sample yields about 150,000 clones, 88% seen once. The clonotype was recovered from a man younger than 30 in good health. The chain combines TRBV6-5 with TRBJ2-7; 8 positions agree with TRBD1. Sequencing input: blood. CDR3 amino acids: CASSSPGTGDEQYF. The CDR3 nucleotides read TGTGCCAGCAGTTCCCCCGGGACAGGCGACGAGCAGTACTTC.